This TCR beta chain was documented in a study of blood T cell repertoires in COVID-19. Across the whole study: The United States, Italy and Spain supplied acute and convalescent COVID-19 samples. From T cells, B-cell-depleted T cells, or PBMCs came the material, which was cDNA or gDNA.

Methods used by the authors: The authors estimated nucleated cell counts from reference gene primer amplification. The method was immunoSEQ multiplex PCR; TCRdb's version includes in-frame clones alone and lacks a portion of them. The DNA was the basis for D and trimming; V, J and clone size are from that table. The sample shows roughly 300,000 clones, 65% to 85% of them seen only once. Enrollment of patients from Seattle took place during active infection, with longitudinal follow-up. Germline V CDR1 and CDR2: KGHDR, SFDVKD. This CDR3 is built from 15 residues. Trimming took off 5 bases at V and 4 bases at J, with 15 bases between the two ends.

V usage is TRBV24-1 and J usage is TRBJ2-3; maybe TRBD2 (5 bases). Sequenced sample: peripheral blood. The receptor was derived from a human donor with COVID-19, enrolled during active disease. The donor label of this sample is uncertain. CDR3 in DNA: TGTGCCACCAGTGTTCTGGCGGGTGAGTCAGATACGCAGTATTTT. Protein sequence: CATSVLAGESDTQYF.